This T cell receptor (beta chain) was profiled in a study of blood T cell repertoires in COVID-19. Overall study: Acute and convalescent COVID-19 samples came from the United States, Italy and Spain. In each case, the material was cDNA or gDNA derived from T cells, B-cell-depleted T cells, or PBMCs.

Trimming pared 5 bases from V and 0 bases from J, leaving 17 bases between. In germline, CDR1 is SEHNR, CDR2 FQNEAQ (reference sequence). CDR3 length: 17 residues. Clones were read by immunoSEQ multiplex PCR, and TCRdb kept only the in-frame ones, dropping some. The sample has around 380,000 clones; about 80% are singletons. The sequenced sample was peripheral blood. The rearrangement links TRBV7-9 to TRBJ1-3, with D uncertain. The sequence came from a human donor with acute or convalescent COVID-19. The donor label of this sample is uncertain. The CDR3 reads CASSGGIRTGSGNTIYF. The CDR3, as DNA: TGTGCCAGCAGCGGAGGCATCAGGACTGGCTCTGGAAACACCATATATTTT.